This entry is about one T cell receptor (beta chain). This clone was detected only once. Its antigen has not been determined. Base qualities are missing; no much larger clone stands one base away. This entry is derived from a study of shared clonotypes between healthy human individuals (dated by TCRdb to about 2020). As for the study more broadly: The cohort comprised two women and a few men aged 18 to 49 years. For each donor, CD4 naive and CD4 memory were each given three plates, CD8 naive was given two plates, and CD8 memory was given one plate. The study deeply sequenced blood TCR repertoires of several healthy adults to estimate repertoire size and the extent of clonotype sharing between individuals. Different laboratories and diverse techniques were used to prepare libraries and sequence TCR repertoires, to increase sequencing depth and limit assay-specific biases. Each donor's leukapheresis produced roughly between about 0.8 and 8.9 billion PBMCs. Paper-wide results and their limitations: When a handful of donors were compared, the shared fraction of clonotypes was 5% to 6.5% for naive CD4, about 4% for naive CD8, more than 2% for memory CD4, and 0.3% to 0.5% for memory CD8. Because the study included only a small number of donors, the genetic and exposure-history diversity represented was limited. Compared with non-shared clonotypes, clonotypes shared by all four sorted-subset donors had higher generation probabilities. Naive subsets generally had larger estimated clonotype richness than memory subsets did. Sampling was limited to blood, and TCR repertoires in tissue likely differ from TCR repertoires in blood. Even with the large sequencing depth, rarefaction of the sorted-subset datasets indicated that sequencing was incomplete. Pairwise subsampling led to the expectation that sequencing depth would affect the degree of clonotype sharing among donors.

Using the deep immunoSEQ assay, TCR CDR3 regions were amplified from genomic DNA by multiplex PCR. Extracted genomic DNA from each cell subset was spread evenly across all wells of several immunoSEQ 96-well plates, with each plate serving as a replicate. For sorted subsets, around 200 ng genomic DNA, equal to 25,000 to 35,000 T cell genomes, was loaded into each replicate PCR. Purified libraries were quantified with a Qubit 3.0 fluorometer, sized on a Bioanalyzer 2100, and re-quantified with the KAPA Library Quantification kit. Each immunoSEQ 96-well plate was sequenced on its own single-read 150-cycle Illumina NextSeq 550 flow cell. For the original study's pipeline: The immunoSEQ output contained only junctional sequences without quality scores, so filtering could not match that applied to full-length reads. Sequences were annotated with PyIR, a Python wrapper for IgBLAST v1.9, using IMGT germline references to assign V/J genes and CDR3. Any read was removed if the V/J assignment was weak (E-value above 1e-6), the CDR3 was missing, or the read contained stop codons, out-of-frame junctions, or ambiguous translated residues. V3J clonotypes were defined by identical inferred V gene, J gene, and CDR3 amino acid sequence. Percentage overlap between repertoires was calculated by dividing the number of shared unique clonotypes by the size of the smaller repertoire. Repertoire richness was assessed with RTK rarefaction, the Chao1 estimator, and Recon v2.1 estimates of unobserved clonotypes. For all TCRbeta clonotypes obtained by the gDNA method from four donors, generation probabilities were computed with OLGA. TCRdb's version of the immuneACCESS table is confined to in-frame rearrangements and falls short of the full clone set. An unresolved V gene accounts for under half of the shortfall where checked; the remainder is of unknown origin. V, J and clone size are those of that table, while D and trimming were read from the DNA. Present in this sample are 1,400,000 or so clones, less than 99% of which were seen just once. Of the sample, 0.36% falls within the top ten clones.

Trimming at the junction amounts to 4 bases on V and 7 bases on J, and the germline ends lie 23 bases apart. The germline V gene (reference sequence) sets CDR1 to SGHKS and CDR2 to YYEKEE. The CDR3 has 17 amino acids, counting the end cysteine and phenylalanine. Only the CDR3 region is kept as DNA, spanning 51 bases read in frame from base 1. Healthy HIV-negative adults with no recently reported acute infections or vaccinations were included as donors. All donors were Caucasian adults living in Nashville, Tennessee, USA. Magnetic negative selection was used to enrich CD4+ T cells, after which naive cells were positively selected on CD45RA and the negative fraction became the memory subset. After blood collection by leukapheresis, PBMCs were isolated using Ficoll-Histopaque density gradient centrifugation and then cryopreserved in the vapor phase of liquid nitrogen. Analytical flow cytometry was used to check the purity and quantity of each magnetically sorted T cell population. Each sorted fraction had its genomic DNA isolated and then quantified by UV absorbance on a Nanodrop 2000c.

The sample consisted of naive CD4+ T cells sorted from blood. What this sample's cell subset or site label stands for: CD45RA+ positively selected. The sequence is built from TRBV5-5 and TRBJ2-2; too little of a D gene remains to name it. This receptor was obtained from a man aged 25-40 years in good health. Read as DNA, the sequence is TGTGCCAGCAGCCGAAGCTTACTCGAAGGCAGAATCGGGGAGCTGTTTTTT. This is translated as CASSRSLLEGRIGELFF.